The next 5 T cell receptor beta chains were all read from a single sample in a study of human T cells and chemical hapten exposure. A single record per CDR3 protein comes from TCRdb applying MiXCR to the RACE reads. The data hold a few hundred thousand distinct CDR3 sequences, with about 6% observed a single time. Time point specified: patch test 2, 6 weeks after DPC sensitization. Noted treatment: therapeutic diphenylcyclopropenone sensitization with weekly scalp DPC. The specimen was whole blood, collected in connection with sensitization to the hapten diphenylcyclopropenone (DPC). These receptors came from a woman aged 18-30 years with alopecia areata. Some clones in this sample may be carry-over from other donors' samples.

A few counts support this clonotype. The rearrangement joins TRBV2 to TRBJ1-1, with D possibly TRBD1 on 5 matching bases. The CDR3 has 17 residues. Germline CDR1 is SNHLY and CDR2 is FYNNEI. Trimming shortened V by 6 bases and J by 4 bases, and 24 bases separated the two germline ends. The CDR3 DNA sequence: TGTGCCAGCAGGGATCTAACGCAGGGTTTCCGGGGCACTGAAGCTTTCTTT. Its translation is CASRDLTQGFRGTEAFF.

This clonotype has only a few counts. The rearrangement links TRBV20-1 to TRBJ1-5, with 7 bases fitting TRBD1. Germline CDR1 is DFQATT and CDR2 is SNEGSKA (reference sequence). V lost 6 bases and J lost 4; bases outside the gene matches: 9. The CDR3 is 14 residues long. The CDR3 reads CSATGASENQPQHF. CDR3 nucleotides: TGCAGTGCAACAGGGGCATCGGAAAATCAGCCCCAGCATTTT.

This CDR3 is CASSHTRNTEAFF. CDR3 DNA sequence: TGTGCCAGCAGCCACACTAGGAACACTGAAGCTTTCTTT. The chain has TRBV3-1 and TRBJ1-1, with D uncertain. The germline gives CDR1 LGHDT, CDR2 YNNKEL (reference sequence). The CDR3 loop spans 13 amino acids. V was pared by 3 bases and J by 1 base, with 6 bases between.

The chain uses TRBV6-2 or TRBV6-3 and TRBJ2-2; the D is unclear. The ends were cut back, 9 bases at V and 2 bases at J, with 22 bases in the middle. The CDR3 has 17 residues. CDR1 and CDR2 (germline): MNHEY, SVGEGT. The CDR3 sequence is CASTGASARQNTGELFF. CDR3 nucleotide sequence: TGTGCCAGTACGGGTGCCTCTGCACGGCAAAACACCGGGGAGCTGTTTTTT.

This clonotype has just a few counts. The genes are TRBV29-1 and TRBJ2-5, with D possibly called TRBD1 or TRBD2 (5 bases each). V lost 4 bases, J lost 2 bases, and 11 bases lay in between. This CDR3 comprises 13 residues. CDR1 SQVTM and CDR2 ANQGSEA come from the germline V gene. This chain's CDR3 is CSVGGVWQETQYF. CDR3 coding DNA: TGCAGCGTTGGAGGGGTCTGGCAAGAGACCCAGTACTTC.